The entry below gives a single TCR beta chain sequence along with its context. The sample is drawn from a study of blood T cell repertoires in COVID-19. Study-wide context: Samples of COVID-19 (acute and convalescent) were obtained from the United States, Italy and Spain.

CDR1 is WSHSY, CDR2 SAAADI, per germline. There are 13 residues in the CDR3. V was shortened by 2 bases and J by 6 bases, with 8 bases between the two germline ends. The table came from immunoSEQ multiplex PCR; TCRdb's copy has only in-frame clones and leaves some out. Here the sample spans roughly 11,000 clones, 80% to 90% being singletons. The receptor was derived from a human donor in a cohort sampled during active COVID-19. The gene calls are TRBV10-2 and TRBJ2-4; D might be TRBD2 (5 bases). Sequenced material: peripheral blood. The CDR3 sequence: CASSEVEGNIQYF. CDR3 coding DNA: TGCGCCAGCAGTGAGGTCGAGGGAAACATTCAGTACTTC.